This TCR beta chain was captured by sequencing in a study of Ad26.COV2.S vaccination and SARS-CoV-2 variants. As for the study in general: Ad26.COV2.S given intramuscularly, once or twice 56 days apart.

Germline CDR1 LNHDA, CDR2 SQIVND (reference sequence). This CDR3 comprises 14 residues. Trimming removed 3 bases from V and 4 bases from J; junction bases left unmatched: 5. The sample's treatment: 15 to 20 received Ad26.COV2.S at low or high dose, single or two shots; roughly five received placebo; per-sample allocation not given. Specimens were obtained on day 63 following the first vaccine or placebo injection. TCRdb's table, derived via immunoSEQ multiplex PCR, lists solely in-frame clones and lacks some. Seen here are about 350,000 clones, 80% to 90% observed once, and the top ten hold around 5.3%.

The source material was peripheral blood, sampled in a trial of Ad26.COV2.S vaccine versus placebo. This rearrangement joins TRBV19 to TRBJ1-2; 7 positions match TRBD1. The TCR sequence derives from a person aged 18-65 years who received the Ad26.COV2.S COVID-19 vaccine or a placebo. CDR3 coding DNA: TGTGCCAGTAGTATGGGAACAGGGGCCTATGGCTACACCTTC. It translates to CASSMGTGAYGYTF.